These 22 T cell receptor beta chains were all obtained from the same sample, sequenced in a study of blood T cell repertoires in COVID-19. Assay used: immunoSEQ multiplex PCR; TCRdb lists only in-frame clones, some missing. Seen here are 200,000 to 250,000 clones, approximately 80% observed once, and the top ten hold about 7%. Sequencing was performed on PBMCs or T cells enriched from blood (not recorded which). The receptors were sampled from a middle-aged woman with acute COVID-19.

J is TRBJ2-1 and V is TRBV19; D unresolved. Germline-derived CDR1 and CDR2 are LNHDA and SQIVND (reference sequence). Trimming removed 2 bases at V and 5 bases at J, with 13 bases between. This CDR3 has 15 residues. The CDR3 DNA reads TGTGCCAGTAGTATAAGTGGCGAGGTGGACAATGAGCAGTTCTTC. This gives the protein CASSISGEVDNEQFF.

The rearrangement links TRBV7-2 to TRBJ1-2, with TRBD1 as a possible D gene (5 bases). This CDR3 is built from 14 residues. V shed 5 bases and J shed 2 bases, with 12 bases lying between them. Germline-derived CDR1 and CDR2 are SGHTA and FQGNSA. CDR3 sequence: CASSQSEGNYGYTF. DNA for the CDR3: TGTGCCAGCAGCCAGTCGGAGGGGAACTATGGCTACACCTTC.

The V call is TRBV4-2, the J call TRBJ1-2; weak D call: TRBD1 (5 bases). The ends were cut back, 0 bases at V and 2 bases at J, with 10 bases in the middle. The germline CDR1 and CDR2 sequences are LGHNA and YNFKEQ. The CDR3 contains 15 residues. Written as DNA, the CDR3 is TGTGCCAGCAGCCAAGATCGAAGGGGCAACTATGGCTACACCTTC. Protein product: CASSQDRRGNYGYTF.

This chain links TRBV14 with TRBJ1-2; D remains ambiguous. Germline values: CDR1 SGHDN, CDR2 FVKESK. CDR3 length: 14 residues. V lost 4 bases and J 4 bases, leaving 13 bases between the germline ends. CDR3 sequence: CASSPGGLIYGYTF. The CDR3 coding sequence is TGTGCCAGCAGCCCCGGAGGCCTAATCTATGGCTACACCTTC. The full variable domain, rest sourced from reference TRBV14 and TRBJ1-2, is EAGVTQFPSHSVIEKGQTVTLRCDPISGHDNLYWYRRVMGKEIKFLLHFVKESKQDESGMPNNRFLAERTGGTYSTLKVQPAELEDSGVYFCASSPGGLIYGYTFGSGTRLTVV.

The genes are TRBV6-5 and TRBJ2-4; 7 bases fit TRBD1. J gave up 14 bases and V 4 bases, and 11 bases lay outside the gene matches. This CDR3 has 13 residues. The V gene's germline CDR1 is MNHEY and CDR2 SVGAGI. The CDR3 spells CASSSDRVRPKYF. DNA of the CDR3: TGTGCCAGCAGTTCCGACAGGGTCCGGCCCAAGTACTTC.

This clone appeared once. The V call is TRBV16, the J call TRBJ1-1, with D uncertain. Trimming cost V 0 bases and J 0 bases, with 8 bases left between them. The CDR3 runs 15 residues. Germline loops: CDR1 KGHSY, CDR2 FQNENV. The CDR3 DNA is TGTGCCAGCAGCCAATCGTCAGGTCTGAACACTGAAGCTTTCTTT. Its protein is CASSQSSGLNTEAFF. The variable domain in full, completed from reference TRBV16 and TRBJ1-1, reads GEEVAQTPKHLVRGEGQKAKLYCAPIKGHSYVFWYQQVLKNEFKFLISFQNENVFDETGMPKERFSAKCLPNSPCSLEIQATKLEDSAVYFCASSQSSGLNTEAFFGQGTRLTVV.

The chain combines TRBV12-3 or TRBV12-4 with TRBJ1-5, with D maybe TRBD1 (6 bases). The CDR3 totals 13 residues. Trimming stripped 6 bases from V and 7 bases from J, with 13 bases between. This CDR3 reads CASRLTQGQPQHF. CDR3 nucleotide sequence: TGTGCCAGCAGGTTAACACAGGGACAGCCCCAGCATTTT.

This clone showed up just once. The gene calls are TRBV24-1 and TRBJ2-3; TRBD1 is a possible D gene (6 bases). Germline-derived CDR1 and CDR2 are KGHDR and SFDVKD. The ends were cut back, 7 bases at V and 1 base at J, with 11 bases in the middle. The CDR3 is 14 residues long. The CDR3 protein is CATRASGGTDTQYF. The CDR3 nucleotides are TGTGCCACCAGGGCCTCAGGGGGCACAGATACGCAGTATTTT.

The chain combines TRBV6-5 with TRBJ1-1; D not certain. Trimming removed 0 bases at V and 4 bases at J, with 6 bases between. Germline V gene sequence: CDR1 MNHEY, CDR2 SVGAGI. The CDR3 extends over 13 amino acids. In DNA, the CDR3 is TGTGCCAGCAGTTACTCGGCGGGCACTGAAGCTTTCTTT. This sequence encodes CASSYSAGTEAFF.

The chain is built from TRBV28 and TRBJ1-5; 7 bases match TRBD1. After removal of 3 bases from V and 7 bases from J, the junction contained 6 bases not matched to a gene. Germline V lookup: CDR1 MDHEN, CDR2 SYDVKM. The length of the CDR3 is 14 residues. This CDR3 is CASSFSRGDQPQHF. The CDR3 coding sequence is TGTGCCAGCAGTTTTTCCAGGGGGGACCAGCCCCAGCATTTT.

The gene calls are TRBV19 and TRBJ1-2, with a possible D match to TRBD1 (5 bases). There are 13 residues in the CDR3. V dropped 2 bases and J dropped 2 bases, with 6 bases sitting between them. Germline V lookup: CDR1 LNHDA, CDR2 SQIVND (reference sequence). As DNA, the CDR3 is TGTGCCAGTAGTATAAGACAGAACTATGGCTACACCTTC. Its translation: CASSIRQNYGYTF.

The rearrangement links TRBV9 to TRBJ1-5; D remains unclear. This CDR3 spans 13 amino acids. Germline-derived CDR1 and CDR2 are SGDLS and YYNGEE. Trimming removed 4 bases from V and 2 bases from J, with 7 bases in between. CDR3 nucleotide sequence: TGTGCCAGCAGCTATCGCGGCAATCAGCCCCAGCATTTT. It specifies CASSYRGNQPQHF.

The CDR3 DNA is TGCAGCGTTGGCGGGGGCCACTACGAGCAGTACTTC. Protein product: CSVGGGHYEQYF. The V and J genes are TRBV29-1 and TRBJ2-7; D may be TRBD2 (7 bases). The CDR3 covers 12 residues. Germline V CDR1 and CDR2: SQVTM, ANQGSEA. V gave up 4 bases and J gave up 3 bases, with 10 bases separating them.

The chain uses TRBV6-5 and TRBJ1-1; D not resolved. Germline CDR1 MNHEY, CDR2 SVGAGI. Trimming stripped 0 bases from V and 5 bases from J, with 4 bases between. The CDR3 extends over 12 amino acids. The CDR3 loop reads CASSYSSTEAFF. The CDR3 DNA reads as TGTGCCAGCAGTTACTCGAGTACTGAAGCTTTCTTT.

CDR3 sequence (DNA): TGTGCCAGCAGCCAAGATTATGAAGGGACTAGCGGAAAACTATCCTACGAGCAGTACTTC. Translation gives CASSQDYEGTSGKLSYEQYF. The J gene is TRBJ2-7, the V gene TRBV14; TRBD2 agrees at 11 bases. V lost 0 bases, J lost 1 base, and 14 bases stayed unmatched. CDR3 length: 20 residues. Germline V gene sequence: CDR1 SGHDN, CDR2 FVKESK. The whole variable domain, remainder taken from reference TRBV14 and TRBJ2-7, is EAGVTQFPSHSVIEKGQTVTLRCDPISGHDNLYWYRRVMGKEIKFLLHFVKESKQDESGMPNNRFLAERTGGTYSTLKVQPAELEDSGVYFCASSQDYEGTSGKLSYEQYFGPGTRLTVT.

V and J are TRBV30 and TRBJ1-5; 10 nucleotides align to TRBD1. The J segment lost 4 bases and the V segment lost 0 bases, leaving 12 bases of the junction unmatched. Germline V CDR1 and CDR2: GTSNPN, SVGIG (reference sequence). The CDR3 runs to 18 residues. For the CDR3, the DNA is TGTGCCTGGAGTGTACGGGGTTTTTCGGGACAGGGGAATCAGCCCCAGCATTTT. This translates into CAWSVRGFSGQGNQPQHF.

This sequence joins TRBV5-8 and TRBJ2-7, with D perhaps TRBD1 (6 bases). Looked up from germline, CDR1 is SGHTS and CDR2 is YDEGEE. Deletions cut 4 bases from V and 1 base from J, with 9 bases between. This CDR3 is 13 amino acids long. CDR3 in DNA: TGTGCCAGCAGCAGGACAGTTTCCTACGAGCAGTACTTC. It is translated as CASSRTVSYEQYF.

The V and J genes are TRBV28 and TRBJ2-1, with 7 bases fitting TRBD2. The CDR3 runs to 16 residues. Trimming at V came to 10 bases and at J to 0 bases, leaving 12 bases not matched to a gene. CDR1 MDHEN and CDR2 SYDVKM come from the germline V gene. For the CDR3, the DNA is TGTGCCATTTTACCTGCCGGCGGGAGCTCCTACAATGAGCAGTTCTTC. Translated: CAILPAGGSSYNEQFF. The whole variable domain, remainder taken from reference TRBV28 and TRBJ2-1, is DVKVTQSSRYLVKRTGEKVFLECVQDMDHENMFWYRQDPGLGLRLIYFSYDVKMKEKGDIPEGYSVSREKKERFSLILESASTNQTSMYLCAILPAGGSSYNEQFFGPGTRLTVL.

The chain combines TRBV5-1 with TRBJ2-5, with D perhaps TRBD2 (6 bases). This CDR3 region has 13 residues. Between the trimmed V and J ends, which lost 4 bases and 5 bases, there was a span of 12 bases. In germline, CDR1 is SGHRS, CDR2 YFSETQ. CDR3 protein: CASSQLAWETQYF. The CDR3 region has the DNA TGCGCCAGCAGCCAACTAGCATGGGAGACCCAGTACTTC.

The chain links TRBV28 to TRBJ1-5; perhaps TRBD1 as D (5 bases). Germline-derived CDR1 and CDR2 are MDHEN and SYDVKM. The germline V and J ends were trimmed by 6 bases and 3 bases, with 15 bases remaining between them. There are 15 residues in the CDR3. The CDR3 here is CASSSPGGPNQPQHF. The DNA of the CDR3 is TGTGCCAGCAGCTCCCCCGGGGGTCCCAATCAGCCCCAGCATTTT.

This clone was recorded once. CDR3 sequence reads: CASSLVSSVGGSGNTIYF. DNA for the CDR3: TGCGCCAGCAGCTTGGTTTCATCGGTAGGAGGGTCTGGAAACACCATATATTTT. This chain joins TRBV5-1 and TRBJ1-3; D uncertain. Germline lookup yields CDR1 SGHRS and CDR2 YFSETQ. Between the trimmed V and J ends, which lost 0 bases and 1 base, there was a span of 17 bases. This CDR3 region has 18 residues.

The V and J genes are TRBV29-1 and TRBJ1-2; D gene uncertain. The length of the CDR3 is 11 residues. CDR1 SQVTM and CDR2 ANQGSEA come from the germline V gene. Deletions cut 1 base from V and 5 bases from J, with 5 bases between. The CDR3 is CSVEGAYGYTF. For the CDR3, the DNA is TGCAGCGTTGAAGGCGCGTATGGCTACACCTTC.